These 9 T cell receptor beta chains were all obtained from the same sample, sequenced in a study of T cells in Graves' hyperthyroidism and ophthalmopathy. From RNA transcripts, TCR beta CDR3 regions were amplified. When the TCR CDR3 underwent first-round RT-PCR, the HTBI primer set was used. TCRdb analysed the multiplex PCR reads with MiXCR anew, one entry per CDR3 protein. The table lists fewer than 400,000 distinct CDR3 sequences, approximately 15% of them singletons. Source material: blood. All receptors come from a woman aged 18 to 35 with Graves' hyperthyroidism that later progressed to Graves' ophthalmopathy.

Only a few counts were recorded for this clonotype. The chain employs TRBV9 and TRBJ1-2, with 7 bases aligning to TRBD1. The CDR3 contains 15 residues. Germline V gene sequence: CDR1 SGDLS, CDR2 YYNGEE. V trimming: 5 bases; J trimming: 3 bases; junction bases outside the gene matches: 10. The CDR3 DNA reads as TGTGCCAGCAGTCGGTTGACAGGGTGGGACTATGGCTACACCTTC. Its translation is CASSRLTGWDYGYTF. The full variable domain, in which reference TRBV9 and TRBJ1-2 provide the parts outside the CDR3, is DSGVTQTPKHLITATGQRVTLRCSPRSGDLSVYWYQQSLDQGLQFLIQYYNGEERAKGNILERFSAQQFPDLHSELNLSSLELGDSALYFCASSRLTGWDYGYTFGSGTRLTVV.

This clonotype has ten or more counts. This chain joins TRBV7-4 and TRBJ2-1, with 7 bases fitting TRBD1. From germline, CDR1 is SGHVT and CDR2 SQSDAQ. This CDR3 is built from 16 residues. J lost 1 base, V lost 3 bases, and 6 bases had no gene match. CDR3 amino acids: CASSFSGGKSYNEQFF. CDR3 DNA: TGTGCCAGCAGCTTCTCAGGGGGAAAGTCCTACAATGAGCAGTTCTTC.

This clonotype turned up a few times. The chain recombines TRBV15 with TRBJ2-4, with 7 positions matching TRBD1. The CDR3 is made up of 17 amino acids. The germline V gene encodes CDR1 LNHNV and CDR2 YYDKDF (reference sequence). J lost 14 bases, V lost 0 bases, and 19 bases had no gene match. The CDR3 DNA sequence: TGTGCCACCAGCAGAGACCAAACTCAGACAGGGCCCCGCCCTGAGTACTTC. Translation: CATSRDQTQTGPRPEYF.

The chain has TRBV28 and TRBJ2-2, with D possibly matching TRBD1 (6 bases). CDR1 and CDR2 (germline): MDHEN, SYDVKM. V was cut by 5 bases and J by 0 bases, with 13 bases left in between. CDR3 length equals 16 residues. The CDR3 spells CASSTGTPANTGELFF. CDR3 coding DNA: TGTGCCAGCAGTACGGGGACACCCGCGAACACCGGGGAGCTGTTTTTT.

The chain carries TRBV4-2 and TRBJ2-1; D perhaps matches TRBD1 (6 bases). Germline assignment: CDR1 LGHNA and CDR2 YNFKEQ. Trimming took off 0 bases at V and 2 bases at J, with 11 bases between the two ends. CDR3 size: 16 residues. The CDR3 protein is CASSQDAPGAYNEQFF. As DNA, the CDR3 is TGTGCCAGCAGCCAAGATGCCCCAGGGGCCTACAATGAGCAGTTCTTC.

The chain couples TRBV25-1 to TRBJ1-6; D not certain. This CDR3 contains 12 residues. Germline V lookup: CDR1 MGHDK, CDR2 SYGVNS. Trimming cost V 4 bases and J 7 bases, with 5 bases left between them. CDR3: CASSVDNSPLHF. The DNA for the CDR3 is TGTGCCAGCAGTGTCGACAATTCACCCCTCCACTTT.

The chain links TRBV2 to TRBJ2-3; D is unresolved. This CDR3 is 11 amino acids long. The germline V gene encodes CDR1 SNHLY and CDR2 FYNNEI. The V end lost 7 bases, the J end lost 4 bases, and 6 bases lay between the germline ends. Here the CDR3 DNA reads TGTGCCAGCACCTGGTCAGATACGCAGTATTTT. Translation gives CASTWSDTQYF. The full variable domain, rest sourced from reference TRBV2 and TRBJ2-3, is EPEVTQTPSHQVTQMGQEVILRCVPISNHLYFYWYRQILGQKVEFLVSFYNNEISEKSEIFDDQFSVERPDGSNFTLKIRSTKLEDSAMYFCASTWSDTQYFGPGTRLTVL.

This clonotype has just a few counts. CDR3 DNA: TGTGCCTGGAGTCGGCAGAACACTGAAGCTTTCTTT. Its protein is CAWSRQNTEAFF. V is TRBV30 and J is TRBJ1-1, with D unresolved. Germline V gene sequence: CDR1 GTSNPN, CDR2 SVGIG (reference sequence). Trimming cost V 2 bases and J 1 base, with 5 bases left between them. The CDR3 has 12 amino acids. Based on the CDR3 plus reference TRBV30 and TRBJ1-1, the full variable domain is SQTIHQWPATLVQPVGSPLSLECTVEGTSNPNLYWYRQAAGRGLQLLFYSVGIGQISSEVPQNLSASRPQDRQFILSSKKLLLSDSGFYLCAWSRQNTEAFFGQGTRLTVV.

V is TRBV5-4 and J is TRBJ2-2; D remains unclear. In germline, CDR1 is SGHNT, CDR2 YYREEE (reference sequence). Trimming took off 4 bases at V and 7 bases at J, with 11 bases between the two ends. This CDR3 comprises 13 residues. The chain's CDR3 is CASSPHGNGELFF. In DNA form, the CDR3 reads TGTGCCAGCAGCCCCCATGGCAACGGGGAGCTGTTTTTT.